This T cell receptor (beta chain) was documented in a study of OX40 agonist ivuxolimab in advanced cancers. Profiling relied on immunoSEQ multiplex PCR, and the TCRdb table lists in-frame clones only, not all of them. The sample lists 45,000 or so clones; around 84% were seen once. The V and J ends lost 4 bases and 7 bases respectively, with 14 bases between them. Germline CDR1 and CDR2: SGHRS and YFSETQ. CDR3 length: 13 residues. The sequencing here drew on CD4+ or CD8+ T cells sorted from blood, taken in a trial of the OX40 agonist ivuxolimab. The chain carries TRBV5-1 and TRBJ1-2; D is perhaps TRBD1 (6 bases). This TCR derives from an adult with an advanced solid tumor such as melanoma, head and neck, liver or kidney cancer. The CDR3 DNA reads TGCGCCAGCAGCCGCGACAGGACCACTGGCTACACCTTC. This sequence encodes CASSRDRTTGYTF.